One and the same sample provided the 10 T cell receptor delta chains below, sequenced in a study of gamma-delta T cells after stem cell transplantation. TCRdb repeated clone calling on the RT-PCR reads with CATT. The sample holds some 1,700 delta-chain clones, around 1.7% seen once. What was sequenced was gamma-delta T cells. These receptors all stem from a human donor. It is not recorded whose cells these are; they may come from a transplant donor.

As to this clone: TCRdb shows a much larger clone's protein in place of this DNA's translation, and the two differ at residue 12, likely through a read error; the protein shown is translated from the DNA. The rearrangement links TRDV2 to TRDJ1; 10 bases line up with TRDD3. This CDR3 is built from 17 residues. The V and J ends lost 4 bases and 3 bases, in that order; junction bases with no gene match: 13. Germline CDR1 reads GEAIGNYY; CDR2 reads EKD. The CDR3, as DNA: TGTGCCTGTGATAAACTGGGGGATGGACGGGACGCCGATAAACTCATCTTT. Protein product: CACDKLGDGRDADKLIF.

As regards this clone: The protein recorded in TCRdb matches a much larger clone and deviates from this DNA's translation at residue 13, suggesting a read error; the protein here is obtained by translating the DNA. The V and J genes are TRDV3 and TRDJ3, with D possibly TRDD2 on 6 matching bases. Germline V gene sequence: CDR1 TVYSNPD, CDR2 GDNSRS (reference sequence). This CDR3 is built from 15 residues. CDR3 region: CAFSLSSWDTRQVFF. The CDR3 DNA follows: TGTGCCTTTAGCTTATCTTCCTGGGACACCCGACAGGTGTTTTTC.

Details on this clone: This DNA's translation and the protein TCRdb lists, from a much larger clone, do not match at residue 12, likely due to a read error; the protein shown is translated from the DNA. In DNA, the CDR3 is TGTGCCTGTGATCCGTTAACTGGGGGACACACCGTTAAACTCATCTTT. Its translation is CACDPLTGGHTVKLIF. The V and J genes are TRDV2 and TRDJ1; TRDD3 matches at 9 bases. The CDR3 length is 16 residues. Per the germline V gene, CDR1 is GEAIGNYY and CDR2 is EKD.

This clone was seen more than once but under ten times. This chain links TRDV1 with TRDJ1; 11 bases map to TRDD3. Trimming at V came to 1 base and at J to 0 bases, leaving 25 bases not matched to a gene. There are 24 residues in the CDR3. In germline, CDR1 is TSWWSYY, CDR2 QGS. The CDR3 is CALGERTLFPTGDGGYGYTDKLIF. As DNA, the CDR3 is TGTGCTCTTGGGGAACGGACCCTCTTTCCTACTGGGGATGGGGGATACGGGTACACCGATAAACTCATCTTT.

The chain couples TRDV2 to TRDJ1; TRDD3 agrees at 11 bases. Germline V gene lookup returns CDR1 GEAIGNYY and CDR2 EKD. J lost 0 bases, V lost 0 bases, and 14 bases had no gene match. The CDR3 loop spans 20 amino acids. The CDR3 DNA is TGTGCCTGTGACACCCTCGACGGTGGGGGATACGTGGGGCACACCGATAAACTCATCTTT. As protein: CACDTLDGGGYVGHTDKLIF.

As concerns this clone: A far bigger clonotype differs at one base, so this is likely a read error. Other DNA sequences of this sample code for an identical CDR3. CDR3 bases: TGTGCCTGTGACACCGTGGTCCGCGGGGGATACGTGGGGCATACCGATAAACTCATCTTT. It codes for CACDTVVRGGYVGHTDKLIF. The rearrangement uses TRDV2 and TRDJ1; 10 nucleotides agree with TRDD3. CDR3 size: 20 residues. The V gene end was trimmed by 0 bases and the J gene end by 2 bases; junction bases not matched to a gene: 17. In germline, CDR1 is GEAIGNYY, CDR2 EKD.

Points on this clone: A far more abundant clone sits one base away, making this likely a read error. The same CDR3 is also encoded by other DNA sequences in this sample. The chain combines TRDV2 with TRDJ1; 7 bases line up with TRDD3. The V segment lost 1 base and the J segment 1 base; nucleotides outside the gene matches: 8. Germline CDR1 and CDR2: GEAIGNYY and EKD. This CDR3 region has 16 residues. CDR3 DNA: TGTGCCTGTGACACGCTGGGGATAGGGGGCACCGATAAACTCATCTTT. Translating it yields CACDTLGIGGTDKLIF.

This clone was seen a few times. This likely stems from a read error, as it lies one base from a far larger clone. Other DNA sequences from this sample encode an identical CDR3 as well. The rearrangement uses TRDV2 and TRDJ1, with 7 bases identical to TRDD3. In germline, CDR1 is GEAIGNYY, CDR2 EKD. The V gene end was trimmed by 0 bases and the J gene end by 0 bases; junction bases not matched to a gene: 12. The CDR3 is 18 amino acids. The CDR3 here is CACDTLRWGTADTDKLIF. The CDR3 region has the DNA TGTGCCTGTGACACCTTACGGTGGGGGACCGCCGACACCGATAAACTCATCTTT.

For this clone: Possible read error: a much larger clone is one base away. The chain is built from TRDV2 and TRDJ1; D gene unclear. The CDR3 consists of 15 residues. Germline assignment: CDR1 GEAIGNYY and CDR2 EKD. The CDR3 region has the DNA TGTGCCCGTGACACGGTTGGGAAGTACACCGATAAACTCATCTTT. It codes for CARDTVGKYTDKLIF.

V gene TRDV2 combines with J gene TRDJ1; D may be TRDD3 (5 bases). Germline V lookup: CDR1 GEAIGNYY, CDR2 EKD. CDR3 length: 15 residues. V was shortened by 1 base and J by 0 bases, with 11 bases between the two germline ends. CDR3 protein: CACDTLTGDTDKLIF. The CDR3 DNA reads as TGTGCCTGTGACACTTTAACGGGGGACACCGATAAACTCATCTTT.